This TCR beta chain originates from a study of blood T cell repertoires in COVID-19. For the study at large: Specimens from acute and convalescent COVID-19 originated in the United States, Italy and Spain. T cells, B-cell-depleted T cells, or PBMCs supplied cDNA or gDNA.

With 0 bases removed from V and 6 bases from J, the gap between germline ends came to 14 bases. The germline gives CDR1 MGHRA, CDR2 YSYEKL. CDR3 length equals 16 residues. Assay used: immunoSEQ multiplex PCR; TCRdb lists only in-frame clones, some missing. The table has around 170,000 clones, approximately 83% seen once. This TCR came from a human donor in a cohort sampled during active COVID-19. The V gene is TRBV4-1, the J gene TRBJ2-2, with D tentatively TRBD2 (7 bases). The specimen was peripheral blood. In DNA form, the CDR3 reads TGCGCCAGCAGCCAAGATCGGGGGGCCGGTTCCGGGGAGCTGTTTTTT. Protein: CASSQDRGAGSGELFF.